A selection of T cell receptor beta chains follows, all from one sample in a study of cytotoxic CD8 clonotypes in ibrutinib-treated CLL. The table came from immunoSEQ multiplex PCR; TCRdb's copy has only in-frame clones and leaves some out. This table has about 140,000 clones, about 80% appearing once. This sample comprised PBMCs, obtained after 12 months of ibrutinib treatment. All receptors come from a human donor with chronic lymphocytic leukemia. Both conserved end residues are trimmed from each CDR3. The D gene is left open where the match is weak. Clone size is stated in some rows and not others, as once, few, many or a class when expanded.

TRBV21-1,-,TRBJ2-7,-,ASSKEDSGGPYEQY
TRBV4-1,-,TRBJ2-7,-,ASSRDDREGIYEQY
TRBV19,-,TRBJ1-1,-,ASSRRMMNTEAF
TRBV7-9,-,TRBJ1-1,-,ASSQTAFTEAF
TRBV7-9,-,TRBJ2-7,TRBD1,ASSSYRGPAYEQY
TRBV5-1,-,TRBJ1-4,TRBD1,ASSFRDSRDEKLF
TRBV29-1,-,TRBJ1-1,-,SAVRQALGLNTEAF
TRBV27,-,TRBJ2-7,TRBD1,ASSLSGGRTQQY
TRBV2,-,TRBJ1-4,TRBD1,ASSRQGGDEKLF
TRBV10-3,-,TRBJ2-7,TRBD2,AISESYNSGGALYEQY
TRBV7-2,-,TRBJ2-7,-,ASSSLDYLEQY
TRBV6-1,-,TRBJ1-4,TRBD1,ASMTGQEKEKLF
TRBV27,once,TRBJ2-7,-,ASSSGTGGGLAGSYEQY
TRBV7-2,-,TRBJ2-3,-,ASSPLNTDTQY
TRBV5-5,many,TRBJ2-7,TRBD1,ASSPGQAYYEQY
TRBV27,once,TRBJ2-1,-,ASSRGGSYNEQF
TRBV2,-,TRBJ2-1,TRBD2,ASSDPSGGRISYNEQF
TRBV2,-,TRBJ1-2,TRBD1,ASSFPGTGGKYGYT
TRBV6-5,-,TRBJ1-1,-,ASRELSGNTEAF
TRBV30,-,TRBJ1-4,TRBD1,AWSVRDSREKLF
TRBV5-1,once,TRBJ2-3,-,ASSPQGTTDTQY
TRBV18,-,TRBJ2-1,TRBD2,ASSPVRTEGLADEQF
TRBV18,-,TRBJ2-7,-,ASSPRQFYEQY
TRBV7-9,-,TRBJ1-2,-,ASSQQQGSYGYT
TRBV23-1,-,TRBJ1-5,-,ASSQTGLAINQPQH
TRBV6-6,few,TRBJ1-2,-,ASIRGAGTFSGYT
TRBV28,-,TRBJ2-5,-,ASGRGETQY
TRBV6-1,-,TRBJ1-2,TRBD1,ASGDRVYYGYT
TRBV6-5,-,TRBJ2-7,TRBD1,ASSTGTVPYEQY
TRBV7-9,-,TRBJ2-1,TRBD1,ASSFPWTGSGEQF
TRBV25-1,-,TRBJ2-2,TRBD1,ASSERDRGLTGELF
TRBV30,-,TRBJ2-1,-,AWSVGGSYNEQF
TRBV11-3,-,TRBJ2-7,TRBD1,ASSPHGQGYEQY
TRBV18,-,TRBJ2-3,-,ASSPPVGTSTDTQY
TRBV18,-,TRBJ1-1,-,ASSPIQGLNTEAF
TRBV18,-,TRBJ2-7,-,ASSPASSTDNEQY
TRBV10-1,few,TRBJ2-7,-,ASSAAGTPG
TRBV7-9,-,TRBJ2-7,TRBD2,ASSQGLAGGPVQY
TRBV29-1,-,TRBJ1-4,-,SVRHGVGEKLF
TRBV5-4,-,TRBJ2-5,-,ASSFQQFQETQY
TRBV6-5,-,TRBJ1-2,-,ASSLGGSVYGYT
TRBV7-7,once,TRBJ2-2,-,ASSFGQSTGELF
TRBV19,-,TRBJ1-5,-,ATKSEGRQPQH
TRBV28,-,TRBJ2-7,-,ASRGLSYEQY
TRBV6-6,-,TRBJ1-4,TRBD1,ASSFTPGQGNEKLF
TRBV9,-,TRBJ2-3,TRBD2,ASSVRTSGSSDTQY
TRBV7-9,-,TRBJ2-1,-,ASSLWGDEQF
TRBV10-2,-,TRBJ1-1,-,ASGAYSTEAF
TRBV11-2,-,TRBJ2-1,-,ASSLSGENFNEQF
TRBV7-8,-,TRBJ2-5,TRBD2,ASSLTSTRGGQETQY
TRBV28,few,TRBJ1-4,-,ASSSTRDTNEKLF
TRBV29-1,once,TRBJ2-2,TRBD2,SVGGTSGSIGELF
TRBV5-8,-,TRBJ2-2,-,ASSMVGARTGELF
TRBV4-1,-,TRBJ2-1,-,ASSHNGAFTDEQF